This T cell receptor beta chain came from a study of a mutant IDH1 vaccine in newly diagnosed glioma. The overall study: With temozolomide cycles, or 4-6 weeks after radiotherapy alone, vaccination was started. Patients' prior therapy spanned radiotherapy, temozolomide, or both; most underwent both.

As regards this clone: Its antigen is not known.

Measured with immunoSEQ multiplex PCR; TCRdb has only the in-frame clones, and not every one. The sample shows 25,000 to 35,000 clones, roughly 84% of them seen only once. The time point denotes: week 47, end of study. Mutant IDH1 20-mer peptide, at 300 ug, made up each vaccine dose, with topical imiquimod. The patients received vaccinations eight times, in weeks 1, 3, 5, 7, 11, 15, 19 and 23. The CDR3 is 14 amino acids. Germline CDR1 SGHAT, CDR2 FQNNGV. The V segment lost 6 bases and the J segment 1 base; nucleotides outside the gene matches: 6. The material was PBMCs, obtained from a glioma patient whose treatment included an IDH1 peptide vaccine. This clonotype originated in a man between 25 and 39 years old with glioma. J is TRBJ2-7 and V is TRBV11-2, with 7 positions matching TRBD1. As DNA, the CDR3 is TGTGCCAGCAGATACAGGGGCGGATCCTACGAGCAGTACTTC. Amino acid sequence: CASRYRGGSYEQYF.